A selection of T cell receptor beta chains follows, all from one sample in a study of metastatic and nonmetastatic thyroid tumors. TCRdb recomputed clones from the PCR reads via MiXCR. The table records about 93,000 clones, 10% to 15% of them present only once. The sequenced material came from blood. These TCRs come from a female donor with papillary thyroid cancer or a benign thyroid nodule (not recorded which). Some clones in this sample may be carry-over from other donors' samples. CDR3s include the opening cysteine and the closing phenylalanine or tryptophan. Each record gives: D gene, V gene, clone size, J gene, CDR3 DNA, CDR3 protein. The D gene is left open where the match is weak. Size is stated for part of the rows, as once, few or many counts, or as a class when the clone is expanded.

D gene: NA
V gene: TRBV7-2
clone size: many
J gene: TRBJ2-7
CDR3 DNA: TGTGCCAGCACCTGGGGGGTTACCTCCTACGAGCAGTACTTC
CDR3 protein: CASTWGVTSYEQYF

D gene: NA
V gene: TRBV28
clone size: many
J gene: TRBJ2-1
CDR3 DNA: TGTGCCAGCAGTCCGACTTCCAATGAGCAGTTCTTC
CDR3 protein: CASSPTSNEQFF

D gene: TRBD2
V gene: TRBV4-3
clone size: many
J gene: TRBJ2-2
CDR3 DNA: TGCGCCAGCAGCCAAGGGGGGGGAATGTACGGGGAGCTGTTTTTT
CDR3 protein: CASSQGGGMYGELFF

D gene: NA
V gene: TRBV27
clone size: many
J gene: TRBJ2-1
CDR3 DNA: TGTGCCAGCAGCCCCCGGTTGGTACTAGGGAATGAGCAGTTCTTC
CDR3 protein: CASSPRLVLGNEQFF

D gene: NA
V gene: TRBV6-2/TRBV6-3
clone size: many
J gene: TRBJ2-3
CDR3 DNA: TGTGCCAGCAGTTACTCGGGAGGGGGAGCAGATACGCAGTATTTT
CDR3 protein: CASSYSGGGADTQYF

D gene: NA
V gene: TRBV7-2
clone size: NA
J gene: TRBJ2-5
CDR3 DNA: TGTGCCAGCAGCCCAGGGATGCTCCAGGAGACCCAGTGCTTC
CDR3 protein: CASSPGMLQETQCF

D gene: NA
V gene: TRBV11-1
clone size: many
J gene: TRBJ2-3
CDR3 DNA: TGTGCCAGCAGCCAGGTGGGTGGGAGGACCACAGATACGCAGTATTTT
CDR3 protein: CASSQVGGRTTDTQYF

D gene: NA
V gene: TRBV4-3
clone size: many
J gene: TRBJ2-3
CDR3 DNA: TGCGCCAGCAGCCAAGGGGCGAGCAGGTCTGATACGCAGTATTTT
CDR3 protein: CASSQGASRSDTQYF

D gene: NA
V gene: TRBV19
clone size: many
J gene: TRBJ1-5
CDR3 DNA: TGTGCCAGTAGTATGGGAACAGGGCAGGGTCAGCCCCAGCATTTT
CDR3 protein: CASSMGTGQGQPQHF

D gene: TRBD1
V gene: TRBV10-2
clone size: many
J gene: TRBJ2-5
CDR3 DNA: TGCGCCAGCAGCCCGGGACAGGGCTTGACCCAGTACTTC
CDR3 protein: CASSPGQGLTQYF

D gene: TRBD1
V gene: TRBV18
clone size: many
J gene: TRBJ1-5
CDR3 DNA: TGTGCCAGCTCAATTGGACAGGTCCATCAGCCCCAGCATTTT
CDR3 protein: CASSIGQVHQPQHF

D gene: NA
V gene: TRBV6-2/TRBV6-3
clone size: many
J gene: TRBJ2-1
CDR3 DNA: TGTGCCAGCCTCCTGGGGGGGGCTTTATCCTACAATGAGCAGTTCTTC
CDR3 protein: CASLLGGALSYNEQFF

D gene: NA
V gene: TRBV28
clone size: many
J gene: TRBJ1-5
CDR3 DNA: TGTGCCAGCAGTTCTATGCAGCCCCAGCATTTT
CDR3 protein: CASSSMQPQHF

D gene: TRBD1
V gene: TRBV13
clone size: NA
J gene: TRBJ2-7
CDR3 DNA: TGTGCCAGCAGCCAACCAGGGACAGGGGGGTTCTACGAGCAGTACTTC
CDR3 protein: CASSQPGTGGFYEQYF

D gene: NA
V gene: TRBV10-3
clone size: many
J gene: TRBJ1-1
CDR3 DNA: TGTGCCATCAGTGGGGCAGCGAACACTGAAGCTTTCTTT
CDR3 protein: CAISGAANTEAFF

D gene: TRBD1
V gene: TRBV18
clone size: many
J gene: TRBJ2-2
CDR3 DNA: TGTGCCAGCTCAGCTTACAGGGGGCGCCGCACCGGGGAGCTGTTTTTT
CDR3 protein: CASSAYRGRRTGELFF

D gene: TRBD1
V gene: TRBV16
clone size: many
J gene: TRBJ1-4
CDR3 DNA: TGTGCCAGCAGCCCCGTCTCAGGGGGGACTAATGAAAAACTGTTTTTT
CDR3 protein: CASSPVSGGTNEKLFF